The TCR beta chain under discussion was sequenced for a study of T-cell reconstitution after alpha-beta-depleted transplantation in children. The CDR3 runs to 14 residues. The V segment lost 6 bases and the J segment 5 bases; nucleotides outside the gene matches: 7. This clonotype was observed a handful of times. Unique molecular identifiers were built into the TCRbeta library. TCRdb redid the calling of the PCR reads with MiXCR, one entry per CDR3 protein. The sample shows about 610,000 distinct CDR3 sequences, about 10% of them seen only once. This sample comprised PBMCs from the stem cell graft donor, obtained from the stem cell graft. The origin of this receptor is a human donor who donated a stem cell graft to a child with acute myeloid leukemia. The gene calls are TRBV12-3 or TRBV12-4 and TRBJ2-5, with 9 bases that match TRBD1. The CDR3 DNA reads as TGTGCCAGCAGGGGGGGACAGGGTGCGGAGACCCAGTACTTC. Translating gives CASRGGQGAETQYF.